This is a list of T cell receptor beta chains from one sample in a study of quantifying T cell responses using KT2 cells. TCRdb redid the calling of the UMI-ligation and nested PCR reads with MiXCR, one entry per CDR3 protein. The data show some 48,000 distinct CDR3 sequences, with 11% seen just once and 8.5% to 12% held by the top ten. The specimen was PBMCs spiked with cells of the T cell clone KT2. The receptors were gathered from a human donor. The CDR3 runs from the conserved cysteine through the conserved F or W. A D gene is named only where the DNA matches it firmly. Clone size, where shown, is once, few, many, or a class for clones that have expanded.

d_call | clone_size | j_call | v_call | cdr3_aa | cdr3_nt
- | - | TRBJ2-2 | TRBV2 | CASISSYTGELFF | TGTGCCAGCATCTCAAGCTACACCGGGGAGCTGTTTTTT
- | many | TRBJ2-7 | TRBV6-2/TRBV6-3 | CASSRDSSKQYF | TGTGCCAGCAGTCGCGACAGCTCCAAGCAGTACTTC
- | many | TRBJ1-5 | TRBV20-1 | CSVGGKDNQPQHF | TGCAGTGTGGGAGGGAAGGACAATCAGCCCCAGCATTTT
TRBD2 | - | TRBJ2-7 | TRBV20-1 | CSARSTSAGGPREQYF | TGCAGTGCTAGATCCACTTCAGCGGGAGGGCCGCGGGAGCAGTACTTC
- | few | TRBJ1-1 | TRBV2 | CASSEGYTEAFF | TGTGCCAGCAGTGAGGGGTACACTGAAGCTTTCTTT
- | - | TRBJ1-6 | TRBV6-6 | CASSYGGPSRNSPLHF | TGTGCCAGCAGTTACGGCGGTCCCTCGAGGAATTCACCCCTCCACTTT
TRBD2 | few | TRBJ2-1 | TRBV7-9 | CASSLALIGGSGGSFSSYNEQFF | TGTGCCAGCAGCTTAGCGCTAATAGGTGGGAGCGGGGGGTCCTTCAGCTCCTACAATGAGCAGTTCTTC
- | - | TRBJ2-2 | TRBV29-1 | CSAATSGTGELFF | TGCAGCGCCGCGACTAGTGGCACCGGGGAGCTGTTTTTT
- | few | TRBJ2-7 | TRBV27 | CASSLFSTAPYEQYF | TGTGCCAGCAGTTTATTTTCTACAGCCCCCTACGAGCAGTACTTC
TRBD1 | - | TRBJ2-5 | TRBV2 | CASSEQGTAQETQYF | TGTGCCAGCAGTGAGCAGGGGACAGCCCAAGAGACCCAGTACTTC
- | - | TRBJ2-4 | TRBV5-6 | CASSLAGYKNIQYF | TGTGCCAGCAGCTTGGCAGGGTACAAAAACATTCAGTACTTC
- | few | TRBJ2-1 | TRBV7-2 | CASSPQGWGEQFF | TGTGCCAGCAGCCCTCAAGGGTGGGGTGAGCAGTTCTTC
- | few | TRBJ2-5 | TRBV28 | CASSAGGRETQYF | TGTGCCAGCAGCGCAGGGGGGCGAGAGACCCAGTACTTC
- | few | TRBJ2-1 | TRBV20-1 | CSARATGNEQFF | TGCAGTGCTAGAGCGACTGGTAATGAGCAGTTCTTC
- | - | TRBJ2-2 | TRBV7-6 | CASSLLPAAGELFF | TGTGCCAGCAGCTTACTACCCGCGGCCGGGGAGCTGTTTTTT
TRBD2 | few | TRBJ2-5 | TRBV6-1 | CASSEEGSGTLGTQYF | TGTGCCAGCAGTGAAGAAGGTAGCGGGACCCTTGGGACCCAGTACTTC
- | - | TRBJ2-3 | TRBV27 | CAIKGSGKVDTQYF | TGTGCCATCAAGGGGTCAGGGAAGGTGGATACGCAGTATTTT
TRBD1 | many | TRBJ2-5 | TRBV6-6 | CASSYPNRQGAGETQYF | TGTGCCAGCAGTTACCCCAATCGTCAGGGGGCTGGAGAGACCCAGTACTTC
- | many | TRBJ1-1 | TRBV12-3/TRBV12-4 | CASSPRTANTEAFF | TGTGCCAGCAGTCCACGGACAGCGAACACTGAAGCTTTCTTT
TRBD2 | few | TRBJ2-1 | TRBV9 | CASSVALAGGNEQFF | TGTGCCAGCAGCGTAGCGCTAGCGGGAGGCAATGAGCAGTTCTTC
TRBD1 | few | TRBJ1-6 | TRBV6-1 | CASSEVRQGVSPLHF | TGTGCCAGCAGTGAGGTGAGACAGGGAGTCTCACCCCTCCACTTT
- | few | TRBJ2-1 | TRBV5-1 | CASSYQGQTYNEQFF | TGCGCCAGCAGCTATCAAGGACAGACGTACAATGAGCAGTTCTTC
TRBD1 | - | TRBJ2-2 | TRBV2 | CASSDRDRGTGELFF | TGTGCCAGCAGTGACCGGGACAGGGGGACCGGGGAGCTGTTTTTT